Listed here are 29 T cell receptor beta chains from one sample, sequenced in a study of T cell changes during pregnancy in multiple sclerosis. Data came from immunoSEQ multiplex PCR; TCRdb stores just in-frame clones and leaves some out. The sample holds tens of thousands of clones, around 91% seen once. The sample was CD4+ T cells from peripheral blood mononuclear cells, taken in the third trimester of pregnancy. The receptor source for this set is a female donor in good health, enrolled as a control in a pregnancy study.

This chain joins TRBV5-1 and TRBJ1-3, with D possibly being TRBD1 (5 bases). V lost 0 bases, J lost 4 bases, and 14 bases lay in between. This CDR3 has 16 residues. Germline V lookup: CDR1 SGHRS, CDR2 YFSETQ. The CDR3 reads CASSLDGGASGNTIYF. CDR3 coding DNA: TGCGCCAGCAGCTTGGATGGAGGGGCTTCAGGAAACACCATATATTTT.

This rearrangement joins TRBV30 to TRBJ2-2; 7 bases agree with TRBD2. The germline CDR1 and CDR2 sequences are GTSNPN and SVGIG (reference sequence). CDR3 length: 16 residues. With V trimmed by 2 bases and J by 3 bases, 9 bases remained unmatched. For the CDR3, the DNA is TGTGCCTGGAGTTATCCAGCGGGATACGACACCGGGGAGCTGTTTTTT. Protein: CAWSYPAGYDTGELFF.

This chain connects TRBV10-2 to TRBJ1-1, with a weak D call TRBD1 (6 bases). V lost 7 bases, J lost 4 bases, and 10 bases lay in between. The germline V gene has CDR1 WSHSY and CDR2 SAAADI. This CDR3 spans 12 amino acids. Here the CDR3 reads CASKGTPTEAFF. For the CDR3, the DNA is TGCGCCAGCAAGGGGACACCCACTGAAGCTTTCTTT.

V gene TRBV10-3 combines with J gene TRBJ2-5, with TRBD2 matching over 9 bases. Germline V gene data show CDR1 as ENHRY and CDR2 as SYGVKD. CDR3 length: 14 amino acids. V dropped 6 bases and J dropped 1; count of bases not matched to a gene: 3. The CDR3 DNA reads as TGTGCCATCAGCGATAGCGGGGGCCAAGAGACCCAGTACTTC. Translating gives CAISDSGGQETQYF.

This rearrangement joins TRBV30 to TRBJ1-2, with D perhaps TRBD1 (5 bases). The CDR3 has 15 residues. Per the germline V gene, CDR1 is GTSNPN and CDR2 is SVGIG (reference sequence). V was trimmed by 0 bases and J by 4 bases, leaving 15 bases between them. CDR3 amino acids: CAWSVLQGQGYGYTF. In DNA, the CDR3 is TGTGCCTGGAGTGTACTGCAGGGTCAAGGCTATGGCTACACCTTC.

The chain links TRBV5-4 to TRBJ2-3, with D perhaps TRBD2 (5 bases). Trimming pared 4 bases from V and 10 bases from J, leaving 16 bases between. Germline lookup yields CDR1 SGHNT and CDR2 YYREEE (reference sequence). The CDR3 spans 13 residues. The chain's CDR3 is CASSPTGKEAQYF. The CDR3 nucleotides are TGTGCCAGCAGCCCCACGGGCAAGGAGGCGCAGTATTTT.

V usage is TRBV10-3 and J usage is TRBJ2-5; maybe TRBD2 (5 bases). CDR1 and CDR2 (germline): ENHRY, SYGVKD. V was pared by 0 bases and J by 4 bases, with 12 bases between. The CDR3 consists of 15 residues. CDR3: CAISESNGVGETQYF. The DNA for the CDR3 is TGTGCCATCAGTGAGTCGAACGGGGTAGGAGAGACCCAGTACTTC.

The J gene is TRBJ1-2, the V gene TRBV6-1, with D possibly TRBD1 on 5 matching bases. CDR1 and CDR2 from the germline V gene are MNHNS and SASEGT. Trimming cost V 2 bases and J 5 bases, with 21 bases left between them. This CDR3 contains 17 residues. DNA for the CDR3: TGTGCCAGCAGTGAATCAGGGAAGGGCAGAGAGTCGTATGGCTACACCTTC. Translation: CASSESGKGRESYGYTF.

This chain links TRBV4-3 with TRBJ2-2, with 8 bases identical to TRBD2. This CDR3 has 18 residues. CDR1 is LGHNA and CDR2 is YSLEER in the germline V gene. V was clipped by 2 bases and J by 5 bases; unmatched bases: 13. This chain's CDR3 is CASSQWWGGGSPTGELFF. The DNA of the CDR3 is TGCGCCAGCAGCCAATGGTGGGGCGGGGGGAGCCCGACCGGGGAGCTGTTTTTT.

The chain carries TRBV2 and TRBJ2-2; a possible D gene is TRBD1 (6 bases). This CDR3 has 16 residues. V dropped 2 bases and J dropped 5 bases, with 15 bases sitting between them. The V gene's germline CDR1 is SNHLY and CDR2 FYNNEI. The CDR3 coding sequence is TGTGCCAGCAGTGAAAGAGAGACAGGAAGGACCGGGGAGCTGTTTTTT. Its protein is CASSERETGRTGELFF. Based on the CDR3 plus reference TRBV2 and TRBJ2-2, the full variable domain is EPEVTQTPSHQVTQMGQEVILRCVPISNHLYFYWYRQILGQKVEFLVSFYNNEISEKSEIFDDQFSVERPDGSNFTLKIRSTKLEDSAMYFCASSERETGRTGELFFGEGSRLTVL.

The CDR3 protein is CASSIDRRGYEAFF. CDR3 in DNA: TGTGCCAGTAGTATAGATCGGAGAGGCTATGAAGCTTTCTTT. The rearrangement links TRBV19 to TRBJ1-1; D call uncertain. The CDR3 loop spans 14 amino acids. Trimming took off 0 bases at V and 7 bases at J, with 12 bases between the two ends. Germline V gives CDR1 LNHDA, CDR2 SQIVND (reference sequence).

V is TRBV2 and J is TRBJ2-1; D gene uncertain. Trimming pared 6 bases from V and 10 bases from J, leaving 7 bases between. The CDR3 loop spans 10 amino acids. The germline gives CDR1 SNHLY, CDR2 FYNNEI. The CDR3 region is CASRVSEQFF. CDR3 nucleotides: TGTGCCAGCAGGGTAAGCGAGCAGTTCTTC.

The V gene is TRBV12-5, the J gene TRBJ1-1; possibly TRBD1 for D (5 bases). Germline CDR1 is LGHNT and CDR2 is FRNRAP. This CDR3 region has 14 residues. The ends were cut back, 2 bases at V and 3 bases at J, with 10 bases in the middle. The CDR3 nucleotides are TGTGCTAGTGGTTTGTTGGCGGGGGACACTGAAGCTTTCTTT. Encoded protein: CASGLLAGDTEAFF.

The rearrangement joins TRBV2 to TRBJ1-1; the D is unclear. The CDR3 covers 14 residues. Germline CDR1 reads SNHLY; CDR2 reads FYNNEI. Trimming shortened V by 7 bases and J by 1 base, and 13 bases separated the two germline ends. Here the CDR3 DNA reads TGTGCCAGCATCCCCCTGACACAGAACACTGAAGCTTTCTTT. This translates into CASIPLTQNTEAFF.

The chain joins TRBV2 to TRBJ1-4; tentatively, D is TRBD1 (5 bases). Trimming removed 8 bases from V and 8 bases from J, with 12 bases in between. CDR3 length: 12 amino acids. The germline CDR1 and CDR2 sequences are SNHLY and FYNNEI. CDR3 DNA sequence: TGTGCCAGCCAACGGGGGATAGAAAAACTGTTTTTT. This translates into CASQRGIEKLFF.

This chain uses TRBV6-4 with TRBJ2-1; TRBD2 aligns across 8 bases. Germline lookup yields CDR1 MRHNA and CDR2 SNTAGT. The CDR3 is 17 residues long. Trimming at V came to 4 bases and at J to 5 bases, leaving 13 bases not matched to a gene. The CDR3 here is CASSVFHSGTRDNEQFF. Here the CDR3 DNA reads TGTGCCAGCAGTGTATTTCATAGCGGGACTAGGGACAATGAGCAGTTCTTC.

The chain joins TRBV9 to TRBJ1-2; D is possibly TRBD1 (6 bases). Deletions cut 0 bases from V and 8 bases from J, with 11 bases between. The CDR3 runs 13 residues. Germline V gives CDR1 SGDLS, CDR2 YYNGEE. CDR3 bases: TGTGCCAGCAGCGTAGAGGCAGGGGTGGGCTACACCTTC. As protein: CASSVEAGVGYTF.

The chain uses TRBV7-9 and TRBJ2-7; D gene uncertain. The germline V and J ends were trimmed by 1 base and 2 bases, with 6 bases remaining between them. The germline gives CDR1 SEHNR, CDR2 FQNEAQ (reference sequence). This CDR3 has 13 amino acids. CDR3 region: CASSLDTTYEQYF. The DNA for the CDR3 is TGTGCCAGCAGCTTAGACACCACCTACGAGCAGTACTTC.

The CDR3 protein is CASSYRGRTEAFF. CDR3 nucleotide sequence: TGTGCCAGCAGCTACAGGGGGCGCACTGAAGCTTTCTTT. The chain uses TRBV7-2 and TRBJ1-1; 9 nucleotides match TRBD1. The CDR3 has 13 amino acids. V gave up 4 bases and J gave up 4 bases; unmatched junction bases: 1. In germline, CDR1 is SGHTA, CDR2 FQGNSA.

The count of this clone is one. The chain is built from TRBV5-1 and TRBJ2-7, with TRBD1 as a possible D gene (6 bases). CDR1 SGHRS and CDR2 YFSETQ come from the germline V gene. Between the trimmed V and J ends, which lost 5 bases and 1 base, there was a span of 7 bases. This CDR3 is built from 12 residues. The DNA of the CDR3 is TGCGCCAGCAGGGACAGTTCCTACGAGCAGTACTTC. Translated: CASRDSSYEQYF. Full variable domain (outside the CDR3, taken from reference TRBV5-1 and TRBJ2-7): KAGVTQTPRYLIKTRGQQVTLSCSPISGHRSVSWYQQTPGQGLQFLFEYFSETQRNKGNFPGRFSGRQFSNSRSEMNVSTLELGDSALYLCASRDSSYEQYFGPGTRLTVT.

The CDR3 nucleotides read TGTGCCAGCAGTGCTTCCGGGGACAATCAGCCCCAGCATTTT. This encodes CASSASGDNQPQHF. The J gene is TRBJ1-5, the V gene TRBV25-1; D is unclear. Germline lookup yields CDR1 MGHDK and CDR2 SYGVNS. The CDR3 has 14 amino acids. V gave up 4 bases and J gave up 3 bases, with 10 bases separating them. Looking up the rest from reference TRBV25-1 and TRBJ1-5 gives the full variable domain: EADIYQTPRYLVIGTGKKITLECSQTMGHDKMYWYQQDPGMELHLIHYSYGVNSTEKGDLSSESTVSRIRTEHFPLTLESARPSHTSQYLCASSASGDNQPQHFGDGTRLSIL.

The chain has TRBV7-2 and TRBJ1-1; possible D gene TRBD1, 5 bases. This CDR3 is built from 11 residues. From germline, CDR1 is SGHTA and CDR2 FQGNSA. V was cut by 5 bases and J by 11 bases, with 12 bases left in between. CDR3 nucleotide sequence: TGTGCCAGCAGCGCCTCAGGGTCGGCTTTCTTT. Its translation is CASSASGSAFF. Complete variable domain (other parts from reference TRBV7-2 and TRBJ1-1): GAGVSQSPSNKVTEKGKDVELRCDPISGHTALYWYRQSLGQGLEFLIYFQGNSAPDKSGLPSDRFSAERTGGSVSTLTIQRTQQEDSAVYLCASSASGSAFFGQGTRLTVV.

The chain is built from TRBV6-5 and TRBJ1-1; D is possibly TRBD1 (5 bases). V dropped 6 bases and J dropped 1 base, with 9 bases sitting between them. This CDR3 has 13 residues. Germline V gene lookup returns CDR1 MNHEY and CDR2 SVGAGI. The chain's CDR3 is CASRYQGNTEAFF. The CDR3 DNA reads as TGTGCCAGCAGGTACCAGGGGAACACTGAAGCTTTCTTT.

In its sample, this clone was seen a few times. The genes are TRBV4-3 and TRBJ1-3; TRBD1 might be the D (5 bases). Trimming removed 1 base at V and 2 bases at J, with 12 bases between. The germline V gene has CDR1 LGHNA and CDR2 YSLEER. This CDR3 has 16 residues. The CDR3 loop reads CASSQGTGGAGNTIYF. CDR3 bases: TGCGCCAGCAGCCAAGGTACCGGAGGGGCTGGAAACACCATATATTTT.

CDR3 amino acids: CASSQESDGGTFGRSTEAFF. CDR3 in DNA: TGCGCCAGCAGCCAAGAGAGCGATGGGGGGACTTTTGGACGAAGCACTGAAGCTTTCTTT. This sequence joins TRBV4-1 and TRBJ1-1; tentative D call: TRBD1 (5 bases). Germline loops: CDR1 MGHRA, CDR2 YSYEKL. The V end lost 0 bases, the J end lost 4 bases, and 27 bases lay between the germline ends. This CDR3 contains 20 residues.

The rearrangement joins TRBV2 to TRBJ1-1; TRBD1 is a possible D gene (6 bases). Per germline, CDR1 SNHLY and CDR2 FYNNEI. This CDR3 is 13 amino acids long. V dropped 6 bases and J dropped 1 base, with 9 bases sitting between them. The CDR3 loop is CASSMTGNTEAFF. DNA for the CDR3: TGTGCCAGCAGCATGACAGGGAACACTGAAGCTTTCTTT.

The chain employs TRBV18 and TRBJ1-1; 9 nucleotides match TRBD1. The CDR3 totals 15 residues. CDR1 is KGHSH, CDR2 LQKENI, per germline. V was clipped by 4 bases and J by 0 bases; unmatched bases: 3. DNA for the CDR3: TGTGCCAGCTCACTGGGGACAGGGATGAACACTGAAGCTTTCTTT. Translated, it gives CASSLGTGMNTEAFF.

This clone appeared once. This chain uses TRBV5-1 with TRBJ2-2; TRBD2 matches at 12 bases. V was pared by 6 bases and J by 0 bases, with 6 bases of the junction left unmatched. The CDR3 runs 17 residues. Germline-derived CDR1 and CDR2 are SGHRS and YFSETQ. CDR3: CASTGLAGFANTGELFF. The CDR3 region has the DNA TGCGCCAGCACCGGACTAGCGGGGTTCGCGAACACCGGGGAGCTGTTTTTT.

The chain is built from TRBV10-3 and TRBJ1-5, with D uncertain. This CDR3 is built from 13 residues. Germline CDR1 is ENHRY and CDR2 is SYGVKD. Between the trimmed V and J ends, which lost 0 bases and 6 bases, there was a span of 6 bases. DNA for the CDR3: TGTGCCATCAGTGAGTCTACGAGTCAGCCCCAGCATTTT. This sequence encodes CAISESTSQPQHF.